The 5 T cell receptor beta chains below were found in one sample sequenced in a study of beta chain features in type 1 diabetes. Investigators reverse transcribed all isolated RNA, so they sequenced expressed TCRB transcripts. Libraries were prepared by immunoSEQ multiplex PCR; TCRdb keeps only in-frame clonotypes and omits some of them. This sample has over 700,000 clones, with about a sixth found just once. Sequenced sample: naive CD4+ T cells from blood. Receptor source: a woman aged 18-29 years in good health.

The chain links TRBV2 to TRBJ2-3, with 8 bases aligning to TRBD2. The CDR3 is 14 residues long. V shed 5 bases and J 5 bases; nucleotides not matched to a gene: 6. Germline CDR1 and CDR2: SNHLY and FYNNEI. In nucleotides, the CDR3 is TGTGCCAGCAGTAGGACTAGCCTCCTAGATACGCAGTATTTT. Protein sequence: CASSRTSLLDTQYF.

This clone was observed a few times. The chain is built from TRBV6-5 and TRBJ2-2, with no clear D. The germline V gene encodes CDR1 MNHEY and CDR2 SVGAGI. Trimming pared 8 bases from V and 4 bases from J, leaving 11 bases between. The CDR3 covers 13 residues. The CDR3 is CASRLGLTGELFF. As DNA, the CDR3 is TGTGCCAGCCGCCTCGGGCTCACCGGGGAGCTGTTTTTT.

The rearrangement joins TRBV18 to TRBJ2-5; D remains unclear. V dropped 3 bases and J dropped 7 bases, with 15 bases sitting between them. The V gene's germline CDR1 is KGHSH and CDR2 LQKENI. The CDR3 length is 14 residues. The CDR3 coding sequence is TGTGCCAGCTCACCTACCTTGCTCGAACCGACCCAGTACTTC. It codes for CASSPTLLEPTQYF.

In this sample, this clone turned up a few times. V gene TRBV6-5 combines with J gene TRBJ2-7, with TRBD2 identical over 10 bases. CDR1 MNHEY and CDR2 SVGAGI come from the germline V gene. V shed 2 bases, J shed 2 bases, and the junction held 6 bases outside the gene matches. The length of the CDR3 is 16 residues. This chain's CDR3 is CASSYTTSGNTYEQYF. In nucleotides, the CDR3 is TGTGCCAGCAGTTACACCACTAGCGGGAACACCTACGAGCAGTACTTC.

The chain employs TRBV7-2 and TRBJ2-7, with D tentatively TRBD2 (6 bases). The CDR3 sequence is 13 residues long. The germline CDR1 and CDR2 sequences are SGHTA and FQGNSA. Trimming shortened V by 5 bases and J by 3 bases, and 11 bases separated the two germline ends. The CDR3 DNA reads as TGTGCCAGCAGCCAAGGGACTTACTACGAGCAGTACTTC. Residues: CASSQGTYYEQYF.